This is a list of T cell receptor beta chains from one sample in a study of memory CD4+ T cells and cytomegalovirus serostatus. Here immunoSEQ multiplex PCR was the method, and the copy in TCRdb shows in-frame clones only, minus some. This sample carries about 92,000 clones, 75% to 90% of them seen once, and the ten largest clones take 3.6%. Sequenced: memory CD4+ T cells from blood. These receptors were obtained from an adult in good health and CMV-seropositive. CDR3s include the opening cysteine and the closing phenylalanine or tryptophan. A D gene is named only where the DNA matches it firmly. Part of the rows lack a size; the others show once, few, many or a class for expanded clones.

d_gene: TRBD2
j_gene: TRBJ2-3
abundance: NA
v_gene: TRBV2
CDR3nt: TGTGCCAGCAGTGGGACTAGCGGGAGGGCCTTGGCAGATACGCAGTATTTT
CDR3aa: CASSGTSGRALADTQYF

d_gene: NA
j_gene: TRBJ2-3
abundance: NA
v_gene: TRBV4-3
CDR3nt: TGCGCCAGCAGCCAGCGGACCTCAGATACGCAGTATTTT
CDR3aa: CASSQRTSDTQYF

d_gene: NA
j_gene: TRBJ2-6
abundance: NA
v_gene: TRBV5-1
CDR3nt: TGCGCCAGCAGCTCGACCTCTGGGGCCAACGTCCTGACTTTC
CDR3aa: CASSSTSGANVLTF

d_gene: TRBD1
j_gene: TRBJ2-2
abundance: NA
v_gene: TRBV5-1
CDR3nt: TGCGCCAGCAGCACCAGGACAGGGGTTCCGTTCGGCACCGGGGAGCTGTTTTTT
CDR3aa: CASSTRTGVPFGTGELFF

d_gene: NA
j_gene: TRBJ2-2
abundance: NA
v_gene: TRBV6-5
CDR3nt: TGTGCCAGCAGTTATAATCCAGATAACACCGGGGAGCTGTTTTTT
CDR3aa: CASSYNPDNTGELFF

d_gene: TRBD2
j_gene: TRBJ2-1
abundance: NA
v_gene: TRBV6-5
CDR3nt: TGTGCCAGCAGTTCAACTAGCGGGAGATACAATGAGCAGTTCTTC
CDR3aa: CASSSTSGRYNEQFF

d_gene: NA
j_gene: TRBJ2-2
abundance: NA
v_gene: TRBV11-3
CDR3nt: TGTGCCAGCAGCTCTTGGTTGGGGACCGGGGAGCTGTTTTTT
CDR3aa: CASSSWLGTGELFF

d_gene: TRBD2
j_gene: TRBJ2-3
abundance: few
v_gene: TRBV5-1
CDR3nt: TGCGCCAGCAATAGCGGGACCCCGGCAGATACGCAGTATTTT
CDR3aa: CASNSGTPADTQYF

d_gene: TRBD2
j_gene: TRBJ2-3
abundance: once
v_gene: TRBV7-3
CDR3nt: TGTGCCAGCAGCCCCACGGCCGGGACTAGCGGTTCTAATACGCAGTATTTT
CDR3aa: CASSPTAGTSGSNTQYF

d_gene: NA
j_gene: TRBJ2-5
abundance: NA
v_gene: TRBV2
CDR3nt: TGTGCCAGCAGTGAATCCGGAGCAGGATGGGAGACCCAGTACTTC
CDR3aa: CASSESGAGWETQYF

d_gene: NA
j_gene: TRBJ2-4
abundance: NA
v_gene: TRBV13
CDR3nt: TGTGCCAGCAGAGATCGCCTACGATCCGCGGGGAACATTCAGTACTTC
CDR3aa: CASRDRLRSAGNIQYF

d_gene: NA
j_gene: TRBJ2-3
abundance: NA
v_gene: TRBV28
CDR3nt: TGTGCCAGCAGTTCTAGGGGGGGGGCGATTAGGGATACGCAGTATTTT
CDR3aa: CASSSRGGAIRDTQYF

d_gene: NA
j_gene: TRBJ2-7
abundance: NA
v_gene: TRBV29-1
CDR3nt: TGCAGCGTCCGGGAACTACAGGGTGGTGGCGAGCAGTACTTC
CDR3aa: CSVRELQGGGEQYF

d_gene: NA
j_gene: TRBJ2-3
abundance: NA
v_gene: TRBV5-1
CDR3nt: TGCGCCAGCAGCTTTGGGGAAACAGATACGCAGTATTTT
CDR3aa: CASSFGETDTQYF

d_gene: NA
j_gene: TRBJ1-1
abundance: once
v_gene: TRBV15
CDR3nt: TGTGCCACCAGCAGAGCCCCGACAGGCGCGAACACTGAAGCTTTCTTT
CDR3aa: CATSRAPTGANTEAFF

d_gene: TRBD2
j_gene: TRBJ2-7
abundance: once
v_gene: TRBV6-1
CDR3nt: TGTGCCAGCAGTGAAGCGGGAGGGGACTACGAGCAGTACTTC
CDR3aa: CASSEAGGDYEQYF

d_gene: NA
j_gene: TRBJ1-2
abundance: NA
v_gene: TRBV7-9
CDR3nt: TGTGCCAGCAGCTTAGCGCTGGGGCTATCATATGGCTACACCTTC
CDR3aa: CASSLALGLSYGYTF

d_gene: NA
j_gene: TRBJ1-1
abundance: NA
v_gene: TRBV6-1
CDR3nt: TGTGCCAGCAGCCCGACCGGCACTGAAGCTTTCTTT
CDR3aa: CASSPTGTEAFF

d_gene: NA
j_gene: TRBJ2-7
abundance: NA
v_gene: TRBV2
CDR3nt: TGTGCCAGCGGGCGGGACGAGCAGTACTTC
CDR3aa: CASGRDEQYF

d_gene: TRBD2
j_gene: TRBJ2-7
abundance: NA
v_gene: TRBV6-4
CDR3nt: TGTGCCAGCAGTGACTTTGACGGGAGGCGGGTCGAGCAGTACTTC
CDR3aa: CASSDFDGRRVEQYF